This TCR beta chain was captured in a study of monozygotic twins with inflammatory bowel disease. In regard to this clonotype: What it recognizes is unknown.

Broader study findings: Especially with disease activity, IBD patients shared fewer clonotypes with others than healthy twins did.

There are 16 residues in the CDR3. In germline, CDR1 is MGHRA, CDR2 YSYEKL. Addition of UMIs with a 6-nucleotide sample barcode was achieved by template switching. Reprocessing the 5' RACE reads, TCRdb reports a single entry for every CDR3 protein and omits DNA. Listed are 200,000 to 250,000 distinct CDR3 sequences; 7.5% to 8% falls within the top ten. This chain connects TRBV4-1 to TRBJ1-1; checking the TCRdb D call of TRBD1 is not possible without DNA. This receptor was taken from a human donor with ulcerative colitis or Crohn's disease, or a healthy co-twin of an affected twin (not recorded which). Sequencing was done on a sample of blood. CDR3 sequence reads: CASSQSTQQAYTEAFF.